This record covers a single TCR beta chain. Its antigen is as yet unknown. Extracted RNA was reverse transcribed into cDNA, the sequencing template. Clones were sequenced by immunoSEQ multiplex PCR, and TCRdb holds only the in-frame ones, with some missing. Counted here are about 200,000 clones, around 62% occurring once; the ten biggest clones make up 0.45%. This record belongs to a study of CD8+ T cells in alopecia areata. Study as a whole: Tofacitinib treatment spanned 6 to 18 months, with 6 months off drug afterward. Findings and caveats of the study: Possibly as an HLA-related effect, TCR sharing across patients appeared less clear than in mice.

Researchers gathered lesional scalp punch biopsies and peripheral blood from patients with alopecia areata. The CDR3 has 17 amino acids. Germline-derived CDR1 and CDR2 are SGHVS and FQNEAQ. V shed 5 bases and J shed 6 bases, with 25 bases lying between them. The clonotype originates from a human donor with alopecia areata. The source material was CD4+ T cells sorted from blood, sampled at week 0. The chain is built from TRBV7-8 and TRBJ1-2; D is unclear. CDR3 bases: TGTGCCAGCAGCCGACGTGTATCCCTACCCGAGGGTGATGGCTACACCTTC. Protein product: CASSRRVSLPEGDGYTF. Full variable domain (missing parts from reference TRBV7-8 and TRBJ1-2): GAGVSQSPRYKVAKRGQDVALRCDPISGHVSLFWYQQALGQGPEFLTYFQNEAQLDKSGLPSDRFFAERPEGSVSTLKIQRTQQEDSAVYLCASSRRVSLPEGDGYTFGSGTRLTVV.